The TCR beta chain under discussion was sequenced for a study of T cells in Graves' hyperthyroidism and ophthalmopathy (dated by TCRdb to about 2019). In terms of the full investigation: Peripheral blood samples were taken at initial diagnosis, before any treatment was given. The paper describes TCR Vbeta CDR3 sequencing of about 140 peripheral blood samples, made up of 43 ophthalmopathy patients, 70 to 80 hyperthyroidism patients and about 17 progressor patients. In addition, the study compared T-cell repertoires in thyroid tissue and in blood from five to seven Graves' hyperthyroidism patients. After blood sampling, hyperthyroidism patients were treated with methimazole at a starting dose of 30 mg daily, and ophthalmopathy patients were treated with high-dose intravenous methylprednisolone. The roughly 91 discovery patients were randomly divided into training and test sets at a 7:3 ratio. Prospective prediction of ophthalmopathy was tested in an independent validation cohort consisting of 18 to 20 hyperthyroidism patients and some 16 patients who later progressed to ophthalmopathy. TCR V-J signatures able to tell the groups apart were searched for in a discovery cohort of 90 to 100 patients, of whom roughly 42 had Graves' ophthalmopathy and roughly 58 had stable Graves' hyperthyroidism. What the study reported, not specific to this receptor: Ophthalmopathy was separated from stable hyperthyroidism by a 13 V-J signature model, with over 85% sensitivity and just over 81% specificity obtained in cross-validation and 80%/75% obtained in testing. In validation, progression to ophthalmopathy was predicted by the model with almost 71% sensitivity and nearly 75% specificity, a median of roughly six months before onset. Most expanded thyroid clonotypes (frequency above 0.001) were also detected in blood, suggesting blood repertoires may reflect thyroid immune responses. Sample size was not statistically predetermined, and investigators were not blinded to group allocation.

TCR beta CDR3 regions were amplified from RNA transcripts. The first round of RT-PCR for the TCR CDR3 was performed with the HTBI primer set and the Qiagen OneStep RT-PCR kit. The libraries were constructed in a second round of multiplex PCR and then size-selected and purified. Paired-end sequencing of the libraries was performed with 100 bp reads on an Illumina HiSeq2000. Per the original workflow: Raw data were processed with SOAPnuke, discarding reads with adapters, uncalled bases, mean Phred below 15, or no exact constant-primer or identifier match. COPE v1.2.5 was used to merge high-quality paired reads, and clonotypes were defined as unique nucleotide sequences. MiTCR v1.1 was used to align the clonotypes against IMGT TRBV, TRBD and TRBJ reference segments. The analysis was restricted to V-J combinations with a frequency above 0.0001, which together covered roughly 99% of the repertoires. A TCS score was defined as the ratio between F50 (clonal expansion) and ExV (chaos), using BLOSUM62-based TCRdist between CDR3 peptides within each V-J. Welch's t-statistics and random forest reduced several hundred V-J features to 13, which were used in a naive Bayes classifier (R e1071). Starting from the raw public reads, TCRdb applied fastp trimming at Q25, assembled clones with MiXCR and retained in-frame beta chains. Rows merge per CDR3 protein into single entries with the most common DNA and genes. TCRdb's processing, not the authors', yielded these V and J calls. This sample lists 450,000 to 650,000 distinct CDR3 sequences; approximately 15% were detected once. The ten largest clones represent 6.5% to 9% of the sample.

This clonotype was seen more than once but under ten times. Its antigen is currently not known. No quality values exist for individual bases; no much larger clone is one base distant. Ophthalmopathy patients had moderately to severely active disease, with a Clinical Activity Score of 3 or more, a NOSPECS grade of 4 or more, and a disease duration of less than 3 months. Any patient with an uncontrolled infection, another autoimmune disease, pregnancy or lactation was excluded. Diagnoses were established on the basis of clinical symptoms, serum thyroxine and TRAb, thyroid ultrasound, and orbital computed tomography. Ficoll-Paque density gradient centrifugation was used to isolate PBMCs from approximately 10 ml of fresh peripheral blood. Total RNA was extracted with Trizol reagent, and quality was checked on an Agilent 2100 Bioanalyzer. The sequence came from a woman between 18 and 29 years old with Graves' ophthalmopathy. The sample taken for sequencing was blood.

The DNA sequence is given as TGTGCCAGCACCGGGCGGCCTAGCACAGATACGCAGTATTTT. Its translation reads: CASTGRPSTDTQYF. The V and J genes are TRBV7-9 and TRBJ2-3; there is no confident call for the D gene. The V end loses 7 bases and the J end loses 0 bases, and a stretch of 11 bases separates them. The CDR3 has 14 amino acids, counting the end cysteine and phenylalanine. Of the read, only the CDR3 DNA is kept; its 42 bases are in frame from base 1. Sequences SEHNR (CDR1) and FQNEAQ (CDR2) are obtained from the germline V gene (reference sequence). The entire variable domain, with the stretches around the CDR3 drawn from the reference TRBV7-9 and TRBJ2-3 proteins, is DTGVSQNPRHKITKRGQNVTFRCDPISEHNRLYWYRQTLGQGPEFLTYFQNEAQLEKSRLLSDRFSAERPKGSFSTLEIQRTEQGDSAMYLCASTGRPSTDTQYFGPGTRLTVL.